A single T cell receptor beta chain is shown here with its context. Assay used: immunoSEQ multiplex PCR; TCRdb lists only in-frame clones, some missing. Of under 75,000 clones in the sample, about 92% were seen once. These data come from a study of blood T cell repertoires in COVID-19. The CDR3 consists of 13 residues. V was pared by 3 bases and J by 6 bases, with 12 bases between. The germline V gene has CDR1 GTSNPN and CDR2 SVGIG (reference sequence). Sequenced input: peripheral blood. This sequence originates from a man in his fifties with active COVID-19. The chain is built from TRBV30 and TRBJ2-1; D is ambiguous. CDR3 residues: CAWRARLLNEQFF. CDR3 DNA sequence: TGTGCCTGGAGGGCCCGTCTCCTCAATGAGCAGTTCTTC.